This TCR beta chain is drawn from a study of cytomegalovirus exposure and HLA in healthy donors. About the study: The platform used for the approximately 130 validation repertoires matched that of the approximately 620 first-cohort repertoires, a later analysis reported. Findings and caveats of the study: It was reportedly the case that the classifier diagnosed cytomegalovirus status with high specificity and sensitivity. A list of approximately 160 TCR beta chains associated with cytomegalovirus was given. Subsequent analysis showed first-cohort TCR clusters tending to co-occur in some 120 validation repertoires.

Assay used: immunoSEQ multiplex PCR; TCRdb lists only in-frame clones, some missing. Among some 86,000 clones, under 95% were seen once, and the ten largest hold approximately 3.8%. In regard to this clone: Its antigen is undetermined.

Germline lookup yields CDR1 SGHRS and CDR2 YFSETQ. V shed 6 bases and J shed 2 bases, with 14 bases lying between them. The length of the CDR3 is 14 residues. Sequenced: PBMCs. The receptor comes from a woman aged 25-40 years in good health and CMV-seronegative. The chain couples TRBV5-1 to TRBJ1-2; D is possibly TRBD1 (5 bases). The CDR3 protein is CASTAQEGNYGYTF. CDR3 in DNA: TGCGCCAGCACCGCCCAGGAGGGGAACTATGGCTACACCTTC. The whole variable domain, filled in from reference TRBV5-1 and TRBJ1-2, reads KAGVTQTPRYLIKTRGQQVTLSCSPISGHRSVSWYQQTPGQGLQFLFEYFSETQRNKGNFPGRFSGRQFSNSRSEMNVSTLELGDSALYLCASTAQEGNYGYTFGSGTRLTVV.